This T cell receptor (beta chain) is from a study of T cell responses to AZD1222 COVID-19 vaccine. Study observations and caveats: Baseline seropositivity occurred in only a handful of AZD1222 recipients.

Remarks on this clone: What it recognizes is unknown.

V trimming: 5 bases; J trimming: 6 bases; junction bases outside the gene matches: 12. This CDR3 contains 16 residues. Germline V gene sequence: CDR1 SEHNR, CDR2 FQNEAQ (reference sequence). Clones were sequenced by immunoSEQ multiplex PCR, and TCRdb holds only the in-frame ones, with some missing. The sample contains 150,000 to 200,000 clones, about nine tenths of which appear only once. The J gene is TRBJ1-4, the V gene TRBV7-9, with TRBD1 matching over 7 bases. Material: peripheral blood, obtained on day 0 of AZD1222 vaccination. This sequence originates from an adult in good health. This CDR3 reads CASSPGWGTAHEKLFF. In DNA form, the CDR3 reads TGTGCCAGCAGCCCCGGTTGGGGGACAGCGCATGAAAAACTGTTTTTT.